The subject of this entry is one TCR beta chain. Its antigen is as yet unknown. CDR3 length equals 15 residues. The V and J ends lost 5 bases and 6 bases respectively, with 19 bases between them. Germline loops: CDR1 MNHNS, CDR2 SASEGT. These data originate in a study of cytomegalovirus exposure and HLA in healthy donors. In the study overall: In an early release, HLA-typed donors contributed some 88 million unique TCR sequences.

Primers: 60 Vbeta forward and 13 Jbeta reverse. Clones were read by immunoSEQ multiplex PCR, and TCRdb kept only the in-frame ones, dropping some. The sample includes 220,000 or so clones. Overall study results and limits: Apparent HLA restriction characterized most CMV-associated TCR beta chains in a later analysis. Per published reports, the classifier diagnosed cytomegalovirus status with high specificity and sensitivity.

The sequenced sample was PBMCs. The chain uses TRBV6-1 and TRBJ1-2; TRBD1 might be the D (5 bases). The origin of this receptor is a girl aged 2-15 years in good health and CMV-seropositive. DNA of the CDR3: TGTGCCAGCAGTCAAGATCCCCGACCCAGGGATGGCTACACCTTC. Protein sequence: CASSQDPRPRDGYTF.